The TCR beta chain under discussion was sequenced for a study of T cells in Graves' hyperthyroidism and ophthalmopathy. Study findings and constraints: A model built on 13 V-J features separated ophthalmopathy from stable hyperthyroidism.

There are many counts of this clonotype. Its antigen is unidentified. Amplified TCR beta CDR3 regions derived from RNA transcripts. With the HTBI primer set, the TCR CDR3 went through a first round of RT-PCR. TCRdb re-derived calls from the multiplex PCR reads in MiXCR, one entry per CDR3 protein. The sample has about 600,000 distinct CDR3 sequences, about 15% seen once. Deletions cut 8 bases from V and 5 bases from J, with 21 bases between. The CDR3 loop spans 15 amino acids. CDR1 and CDR2 (germline): MNHEY, SVGEGT. The J gene is TRBJ1-1, the V gene TRBV6-2 or TRBV6-3; no reliable D call. Material for sequencing was blood. The TCR was taken from a woman aged 50 to 65 with Graves' ophthalmopathy. The CDR3 nucleotides are TGTGCCAGCGCCTCTACGACCTTGGGGAGGACTGAAGCTTTCTTT. Its protein is CASASTTLGRTEAFF.